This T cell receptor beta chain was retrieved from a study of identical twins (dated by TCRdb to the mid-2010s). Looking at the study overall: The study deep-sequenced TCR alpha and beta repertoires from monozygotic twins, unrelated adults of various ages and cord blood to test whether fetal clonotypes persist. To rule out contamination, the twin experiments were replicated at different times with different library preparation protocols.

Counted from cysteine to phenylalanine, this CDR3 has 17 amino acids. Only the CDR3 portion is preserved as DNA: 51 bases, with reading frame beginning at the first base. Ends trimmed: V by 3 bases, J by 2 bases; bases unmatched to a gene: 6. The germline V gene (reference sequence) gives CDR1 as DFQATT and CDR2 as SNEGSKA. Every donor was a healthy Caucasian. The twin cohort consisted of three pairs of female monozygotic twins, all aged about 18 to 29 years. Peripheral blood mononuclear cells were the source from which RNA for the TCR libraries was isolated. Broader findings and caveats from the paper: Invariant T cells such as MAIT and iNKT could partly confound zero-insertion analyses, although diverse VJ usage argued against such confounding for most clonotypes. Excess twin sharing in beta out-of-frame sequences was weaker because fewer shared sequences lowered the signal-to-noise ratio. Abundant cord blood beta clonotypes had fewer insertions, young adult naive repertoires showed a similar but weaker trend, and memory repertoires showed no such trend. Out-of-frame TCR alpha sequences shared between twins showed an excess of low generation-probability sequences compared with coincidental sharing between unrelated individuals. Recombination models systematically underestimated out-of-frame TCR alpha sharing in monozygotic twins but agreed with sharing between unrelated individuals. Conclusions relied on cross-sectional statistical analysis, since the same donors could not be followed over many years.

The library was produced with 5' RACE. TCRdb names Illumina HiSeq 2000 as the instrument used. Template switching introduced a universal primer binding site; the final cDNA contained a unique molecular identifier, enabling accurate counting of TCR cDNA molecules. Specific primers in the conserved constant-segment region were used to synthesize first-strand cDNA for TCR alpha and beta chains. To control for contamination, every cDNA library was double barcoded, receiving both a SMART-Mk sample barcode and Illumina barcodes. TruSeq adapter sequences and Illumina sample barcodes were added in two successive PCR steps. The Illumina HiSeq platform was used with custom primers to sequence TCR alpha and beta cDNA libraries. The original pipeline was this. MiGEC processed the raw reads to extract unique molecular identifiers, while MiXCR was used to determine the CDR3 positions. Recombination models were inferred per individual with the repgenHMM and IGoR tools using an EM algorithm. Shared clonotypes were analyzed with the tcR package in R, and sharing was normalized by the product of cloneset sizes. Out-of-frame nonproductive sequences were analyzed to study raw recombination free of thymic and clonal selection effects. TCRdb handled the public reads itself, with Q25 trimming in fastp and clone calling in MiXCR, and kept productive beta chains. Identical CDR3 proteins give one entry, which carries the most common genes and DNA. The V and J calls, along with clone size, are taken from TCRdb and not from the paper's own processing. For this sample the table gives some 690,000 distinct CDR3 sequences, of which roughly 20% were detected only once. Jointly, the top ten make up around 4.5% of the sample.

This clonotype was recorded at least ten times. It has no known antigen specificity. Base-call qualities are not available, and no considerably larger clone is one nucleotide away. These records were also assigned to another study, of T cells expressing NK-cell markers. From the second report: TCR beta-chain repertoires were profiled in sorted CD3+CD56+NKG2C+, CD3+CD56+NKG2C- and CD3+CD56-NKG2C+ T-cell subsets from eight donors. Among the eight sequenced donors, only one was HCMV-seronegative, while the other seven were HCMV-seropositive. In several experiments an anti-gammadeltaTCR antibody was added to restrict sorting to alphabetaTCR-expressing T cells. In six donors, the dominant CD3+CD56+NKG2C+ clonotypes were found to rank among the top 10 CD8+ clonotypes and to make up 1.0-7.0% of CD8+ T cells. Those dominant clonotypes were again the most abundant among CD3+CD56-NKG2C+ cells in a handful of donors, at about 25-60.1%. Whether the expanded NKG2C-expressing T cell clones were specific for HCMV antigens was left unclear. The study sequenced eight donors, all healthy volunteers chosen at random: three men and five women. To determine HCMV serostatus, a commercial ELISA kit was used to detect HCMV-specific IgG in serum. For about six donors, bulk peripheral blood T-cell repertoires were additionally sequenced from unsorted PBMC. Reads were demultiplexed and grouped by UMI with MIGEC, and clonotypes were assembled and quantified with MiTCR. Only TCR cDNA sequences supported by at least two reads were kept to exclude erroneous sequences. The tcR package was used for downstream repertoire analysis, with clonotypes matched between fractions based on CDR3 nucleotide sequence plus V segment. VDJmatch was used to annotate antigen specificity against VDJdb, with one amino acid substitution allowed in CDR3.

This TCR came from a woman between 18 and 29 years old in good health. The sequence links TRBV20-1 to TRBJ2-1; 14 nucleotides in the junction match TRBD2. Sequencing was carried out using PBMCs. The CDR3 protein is CSARGTSGSVPYNEQFF. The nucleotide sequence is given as TGCAGTGCTAGGGGGACTAGCGGGAGTGTACCCTACAATGAGCAGTTCTTC.